These 27 T cell receptor beta chains were sequenced from one sample in a study of T cells after yellow fever vaccination. MiXCR was run by TCRdb on the 5' RACE reads, yielding one entry per CDR3 protein. The sample comprises hundreds of thousands of distinct CDR3 sequences, 3.6% of which are singletons, and about 25% rests with the top ten. This specimen was PBMCs, taken on the day of the yellow fever booster vaccination. Receptor source: a man aged 18 to 30 who received the YFV17D yellow fever vaccine.

This clonotype was seen only a few times. The chain combines TRBV6-2 or TRBV6-3 with TRBJ2-7; D gene ambiguous. Trimming removed 3 bases from V and 3 bases from J, with 9 bases in between. The CDR3 totals 13 residues. CDR1 is MNHEY and CDR2 is SVGEGT in the germline V gene. The CDR3 bases are TGTGCCAGCAGTTATTCACGACACTACGAGCAGTACGTC. This sequence encodes CASSYSRHYEQYV.

In its sample, this clonotype was seen many times. V and J are TRBV3-1 and TRBJ2-1, with D possibly TRBD2 on 5 matching bases. CDR3 size: 14 residues. In germline, CDR1 is LGHDT, CDR2 YNNKEL (reference sequence). Trimming pared 1 base from V and 8 bases from J, leaving 12 bases between. CDR3 nucleotide sequence: TGTGCCAGCAGCCAAGCTTCGGACTCACATGAGCAGTTCTTC. This codes for CASSQASDSHEQFF.

This clonotype was recorded many times. The V call is TRBV27, the J call TRBJ2-3, with D maybe TRBD2 (7 bases). The CDR3 loop spans 12 amino acids. Germline CDR1 and CDR2: MNHEY and SMNVEV (reference sequence). Trimming shortened V by 8 bases and J by 2 bases, and 8 bases separated the two germline ends. The CDR3 spells CASRGATDTQYF. Written as DNA, the CDR3 is TGTGCCAGCCGGGGGGCCACAGATACGCAGTATTTT.

This clonotype was seen more than once but under ten times. This rearrangement joins TRBV5-4 to TRBJ1-2, with 10 bases that match TRBD1. Per the germline V gene, CDR1 is SGHNT and CDR2 is YYREEE (reference sequence). Trimming cost V 3 bases and J 2 bases; bases outside gene matches: 7. The CDR3 consists of 16 residues. The CDR3: CASSSLADRGNYGYTF. The CDR3 DNA sequence: TGTGCCAGCAGCTCCCTCGCGGACAGGGGGAACTATGGCTACACCTTC.

This clonotype was seen only a few times. V and J are TRBV7-9 and TRBJ2-3; the D call may be TRBD1 or TRBD2 (5 bases each). CDR3 length: 15 amino acids. V lost 5 bases and J 1 base, leaving 13 bases between the germline ends. The germline CDR1 and CDR2 sequences are SEHNR and FQNEAQ (reference sequence). CDR3 sequence (DNA): TGTGCCAGCAGCGAGGGGAGACTGGGCACAGATACGCAGTATTTT. It is translated as CASSEGRLGTDTQYF.

This clonotype was counted at least ten times. The chain joins TRBV27 to TRBJ2-4; 8 positions match TRBD1. J gave up 8 bases and V 6 bases, and 6 bases lay outside the gene matches. CDR3 length equals 13 residues. Per germline, CDR1 MNHEY and CDR2 SMNVEV (reference sequence). The chain's CDR3 is CASSTDRVDIQYF. CDR3 coding DNA: TGTGCCAGCAGCACGGACAGGGTGGACATTCAGTACTTC.

This clonotype was seen at least ten times. This chain connects TRBV4-1 to TRBJ2-5; 11 bases line up with TRBD2. V lost 0 bases, J lost 4 bases, and 7 bases stayed unmatched. The CDR3 has 17 residues. Germline loops: CDR1 MGHRA, CDR2 YSYEKL. The CDR3 spells CASSQELAGEVGETQYF. The CDR3 DNA is TGCGCCAGCAGCCAAGAACTAGCGGGGGAAGTTGGAGAGACCCAGTACTTC.

The chain combines TRBV13 with TRBJ2-7, with D possibly being TRBD1 (5 bases). V gave up 5 bases and J gave up 2 bases, with 10 bases separating them. CDR3 size: 13 residues. CDR1 is PRHDT, CDR2 FYEKMQ, per germline (reference sequence). The CDR3 region has the DNA TGTGCCAGCAGCCCGTCAGGGACCTACGAGCAGTACGTC. As protein: CASSPSGTYEQYV.

V usage is TRBV19 and J usage is TRBJ2-3, with D tentatively TRBD1 (5 bases). This CDR3 contains 14 residues. From germline, CDR1 is LNHDA and CDR2 SQIVND (reference sequence). Trimming stripped 4 bases from V and 1 base from J, with 9 bases between. The CDR3 protein is CASSRQTGTDTQYF. DNA for the CDR3: TGTGCCAGTAGTAGACAGACGGGCACAGATACGCAGTATTTT.

The gene calls are TRBV5-1 and TRBJ1-2, with a tentative D call TRBD1 (5 bases). V was clipped by 1 base and J by 6 bases, with 19 bases between them. Germline loops: CDR1 SGHRS, CDR2 YFSETQ. This CDR3 spans 16 amino acids. The CDR3 is CASSLSGTLTRDGYTF. CDR3 sequence (DNA): TGCGCCAGCAGCTTGTCGGGGACGCTCACTCGGGATGGCTACACCTTC.

This clonotype was recorded a few times. CDR3: CASSYGGTLYEQYV. Here the CDR3 DNA reads TGTGCCAGCTCCTATGGCGGGACCCTCTACGAGCAGTACGTC. The chain uses TRBV5-4 and TRBJ2-7; TRBD2 is a possible D gene (6 bases). From germline, CDR1 is SGHNT and CDR2 YYREEE (reference sequence). This CDR3 spans 14 amino acids. The ends were cut back, 7 bases at V and 3 bases at J, with 17 bases in the middle.

This clonotype was detected ten times or more. This chain connects TRBV7-6 to TRBJ2-5; D may correspond to TRBD1 or TRBD2 (5 bases each). V gave up 5 bases and J gave up 4 bases, with 11 bases separating them. The CDR3 totals 13 residues. Germline V gene lookup returns CDR1 SGHVS and CDR2 FNYEAQ. The CDR3 sequence: CASSPRDGETQYF. DNA for the CDR3: TGTGCCAGCAGCCCCCGGGACGGAGAGACCCAGTACTTC.

At least ten counts were recorded for this clonotype. This chain uses TRBV11-2 with TRBJ2-1, with TRBD2 as a possible D gene (5 bases). Germline values: CDR1 SGHAT, CDR2 FQNNGV. V shed 1 base and J shed 13 bases, with 14 bases lying between them. The CDR3 length is 13 residues. The CDR3 region is CASSLGERVLQFF. CDR3 nucleotides: TGTGCCAGCAGCTTAGGGGAGAGGGTCCTACAGTTCTTC.

This clonotype was counted many times. The chain employs TRBV7-2 and TRBJ1-2, with D possibly matching TRBD1 (5 bases). The CDR3 has 12 amino acids. Germline V lookup: CDR1 SGHTA, CDR2 FQGNSA. Trimming stripped 4 bases from V and 4 bases from J, with 7 bases between. The CDR3 DNA follows: TGTGCCAGCAGCTCGCAGGGCTATGGCTACACCTTC. It codes for CASSSQGYGYTF.

In its sample, this clonotype was seen many times. The chain has TRBV5-1 and TRBJ2-7, with 7 positions matching TRBD2. Germline V gene data show CDR1 as SGHRS and CDR2 as YFSETQ. The CDR3 extends over 12 amino acids. The junction had 5 bases not matched to a gene; V was cut back by 4 bases and J by 7 bases. The CDR3 sequence: CASSPLGGEQYF. The CDR3, as DNA: TGCGCCAGCAGCCCCCTGGGGGGGGAGCAGTACTTC.

This clonotype was observed a few times. V is TRBV12-3 or TRBV12-4 and J is TRBJ1-4; TRBD1 is a possible D gene (5 bases). Trimming pared 4 bases from V and 5 bases from J, leaving 17 bases between. This CDR3 region has 16 residues. The CDR3 loop is CASSYLPRATNEKLFF. CDR3 nucleotides: TGTGCCAGCAGTTACCTCCCCAGGGCGACAAATGAAAAACTGTTTTTT.

This clonotype was recorded many times. J is TRBJ2-5 and V is TRBV4-1; D perhaps matches TRBD2 (5 bases). This CDR3 region has 14 residues. The germline V and J ends were trimmed by 1 base and 5 bases, with 11 bases remaining between them. Germline CDR1 and CDR2: MGHRA and YSYEKL. The CDR3 DNA reads TGCGCCAGCAGCCAAGGGGAGTATATGGAGACCCAGTACTTC. Its translation: CASSQGEYMETQYF.

This clonotype has ten or more counts. The J gene is TRBJ1-2, the V gene TRBV10-2; D is unresolved. V dropped 3 bases and J dropped 7 bases, with 12 bases sitting between them. Germline V gene sequence: CDR1 WSHSY, CDR2 SAAADI. The CDR3 length is 13 residues. The CDR3, as DNA: TGCGCCAGCAGTGAAGCCGCGGCCAGTGGCTACACCTTC. Protein product: CASSEAAASGYTF.

This clonotype was picked up a small number of times. The chain recombines TRBV20-1 with TRBJ2-1; maybe TRBD1 (6 bases). The CDR3 covers 14 residues. Germline V gene lookup returns CDR1 DFQATT and CDR2 SNEGSKA (reference sequence). V shed 1 base and J shed 7 bases, with 14 bases lying between them. CDR3 amino acids: CSARGMGAQNEQFF. The CDR3 DNA reads as TGCAGTGCTAGAGGAATGGGGGCGCAGAATGAGCAGTTCTTC.

This clonotype was recorded at least ten times. This chain joins TRBV5-5 and TRBJ2-3; 12 bases align to TRBD2. The CDR3 covers 18 residues. CDR1 is SGHKS, CDR2 YYEKEE, per germline (reference sequence). Trimming took 1 base from V and 0 from J; bases not matched to a gene: 6. The DNA of the CDR3 is TGTGCCAGCAGCTTGCCTAGGCTAGCGGGGGGGAGCACAGATACGCAGTATTTT. Its protein product is CASSLPRLAGGSTDTQYF. The full variable domain, its missing parts supplied by reference TRBV5-5 and TRBJ2-3, is DAGVTQSPTHLIKTRGQQVTLRCSPISGHKSVSWYQQVLGQGPQFIFQYYEKEERGRGNFPDRFSARQFPNYSSELNVNALLLGDSALYLCASSLPRLAGGSTDTQYFGPGTRLTVL.

This clonotype was observed a few times. The chain couples TRBV27 to TRBJ2-6; 9 bases line up with TRBD1. V trimming: 8 bases; J trimming: 2 bases; junction bases outside the gene matches: 4. Germline V gene data show CDR1 as MNHEY and CDR2 as SMNVEV (reference sequence). CDR3 length equals 15 residues. DNA of the CDR3: TGTGCCAGCGGGGACAGGGTCCCTGGGGCCAACGTCCTGACTTTC. Translation: CASGDRVPGANVLTF.

This clonotype was seen many times. The gene calls are TRBV7-2 and TRBJ2-4; D unresolved. The CDR3 spans 13 residues. Germline assignment: CDR1 SGHTA and CDR2 FQGNSA. Trimming cost V 5 bases and J 9 bases, with 14 bases left between them. CDR3 protein: CASSLETGGIQYF. In DNA, the CDR3 is TGTGCCAGCAGCCTAGAGACGGGCGGCATTCAGTACTTC.

This clonotype was observed many times. V is TRBV27 and J is TRBJ2-7, with 7 nucleotides matching TRBD1. V lost 5 bases to trimming and J lost 7 bases; unmatched junction nucleotides: 8. The CDR3 has 13 amino acids. Per germline, CDR1 MNHEY and CDR2 SMNVEV (reference sequence). The CDR3 here is CASSAQGFGEQYF. The CDR3, as DNA: TGTGCCAGCAGTGCACAGGGGTTTGGGGAGCAGTACTTC.

This clonotype was found a few times. The chain employs TRBV5-6 and TRBJ2-7; TRBD1 matches at 7 bases. The ends lost 3 bases at V and 3 bases at J; junction bases unmatched: 9. CDR3 size: 15 residues. CDR1 and CDR2 (germline): SGHDT, YYEEEE. The CDR3 coding sequence is TGTGCCAGCAGCTGGTACCGGGACAGCGACTACGAGCAGTACTTC. This sequence encodes CASSWYRDSDYEQYF.

This clonotype was seen ten or more times. This chain uses TRBV7-9 with TRBJ2-1; D is possibly TRBD1 (5 bases). The V gene's germline CDR1 is SEHNR and CDR2 FQNEAQ (reference sequence). This CDR3 is built from 14 residues. V gave up 0 bases and J gave up 5 bases, with 8 bases separating them. The CDR3 protein is CASSLAQTDNEQFF. The CDR3 DNA follows: TGTGCCAGCAGCTTAGCCCAGACAGACAATGAGCAGTTCTTC.

This clonotype was observed a few times. V and J are TRBV10-3 and TRBJ1-2; 7 nucleotides align to TRBD1. The CDR3 runs to 18 residues. Germline CDR1 is ENHRY and CDR2 is SYGVKD. The junction had 16 bases not matched to a gene; V was cut back by 6 bases and J by 0 bases. CDR3 protein: CAISGDSSLLTPNYGYTF. DNA of the CDR3: TGTGCCATCAGCGGGGACAGCTCTCTTTTGACTCCTAACTATGGCTACACCTTC.

The CDR3 spells CAIREATDLEAFF. The CDR3, as DNA: TGTGCCATCAGGGAGGCGACCGATCTGGAAGCTTTCTTT. The gene calls are TRBV10-3 and TRBJ1-1; D uncertain. Trimming shortened V by 6 bases and J by 8 bases, and 16 bases separated the two germline ends. From germline, CDR1 is ENHRY and CDR2 SYGVKD. This CDR3 has 13 residues.